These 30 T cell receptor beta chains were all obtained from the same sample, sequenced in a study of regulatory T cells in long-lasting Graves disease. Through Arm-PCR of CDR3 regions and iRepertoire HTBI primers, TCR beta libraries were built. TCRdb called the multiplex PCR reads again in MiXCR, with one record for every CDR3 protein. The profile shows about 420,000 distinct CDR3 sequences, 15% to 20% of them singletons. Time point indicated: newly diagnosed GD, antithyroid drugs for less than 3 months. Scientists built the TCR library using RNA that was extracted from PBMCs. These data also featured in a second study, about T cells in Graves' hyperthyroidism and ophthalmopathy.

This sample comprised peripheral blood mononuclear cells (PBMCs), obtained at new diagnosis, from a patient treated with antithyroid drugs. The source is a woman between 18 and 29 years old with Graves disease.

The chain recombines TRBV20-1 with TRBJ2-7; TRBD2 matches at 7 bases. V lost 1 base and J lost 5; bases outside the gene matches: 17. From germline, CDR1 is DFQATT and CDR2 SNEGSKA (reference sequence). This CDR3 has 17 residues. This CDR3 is CSARVYLREYVVDEQYF. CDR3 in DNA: TGCAGTGCTAGAGTTTATCTGCGGGAGTACGTCGTGGACGAGCAGTACTTC.

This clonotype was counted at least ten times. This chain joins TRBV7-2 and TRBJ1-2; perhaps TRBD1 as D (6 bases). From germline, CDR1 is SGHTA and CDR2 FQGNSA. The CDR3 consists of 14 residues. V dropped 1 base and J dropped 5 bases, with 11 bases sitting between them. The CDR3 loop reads CASSLVGQLYGYTF. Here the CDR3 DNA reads TGTGCCAGCAGCTTAGTGGGACAATTATATGGCTACACCTTC.

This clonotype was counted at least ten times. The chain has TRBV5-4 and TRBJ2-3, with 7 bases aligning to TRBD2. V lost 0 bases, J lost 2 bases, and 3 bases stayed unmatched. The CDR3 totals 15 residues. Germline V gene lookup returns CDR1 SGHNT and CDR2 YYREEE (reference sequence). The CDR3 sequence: CASSLDLAATDTQYF. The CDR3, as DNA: TGTGCCAGCAGCTTGGATCTAGCGGCCACAGATACGCAGTATTTT.

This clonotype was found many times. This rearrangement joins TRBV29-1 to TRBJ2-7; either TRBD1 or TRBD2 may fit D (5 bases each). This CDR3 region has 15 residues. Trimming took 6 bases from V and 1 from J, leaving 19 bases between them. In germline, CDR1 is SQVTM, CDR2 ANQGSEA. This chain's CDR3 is CSVDITGSGSYEQYF. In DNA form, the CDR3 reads TGCAGCGTGGATATTACAGGATCGGGATCCTACGAGCAGTACTTC.

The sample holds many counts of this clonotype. CDR3 protein: CASSAGLAGDTDTQYF. For the CDR3, the DNA is TGCGCCAGCAGCGCGGGACTAGCGGGGGACACAGATACGCAGTATTTT. The chain employs TRBV5-1 and TRBJ2-3; TRBD2 aligns across 14 bases. The germline CDR1 and CDR2 sequences are SGHRS and YFSETQ. This CDR3 has 16 amino acids. J was trimmed by 2 bases and V by 4 bases; bases with no gene match: 3.

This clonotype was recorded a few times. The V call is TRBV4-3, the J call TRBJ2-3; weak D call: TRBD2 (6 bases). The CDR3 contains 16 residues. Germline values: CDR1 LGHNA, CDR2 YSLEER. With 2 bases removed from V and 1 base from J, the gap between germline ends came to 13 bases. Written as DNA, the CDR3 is TGCGCCAGCAGCCAATCGACTAGTCCCCGCACAGATACGCAGTATTTT. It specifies CASSQSTSPRTDTQYF.

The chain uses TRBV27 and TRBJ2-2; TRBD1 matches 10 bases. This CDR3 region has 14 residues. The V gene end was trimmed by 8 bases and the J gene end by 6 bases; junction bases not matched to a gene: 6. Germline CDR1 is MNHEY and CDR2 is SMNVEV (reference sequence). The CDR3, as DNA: TGTGCCAGCCTCCGGGACAGGGGTTCCGGGGAGCTGTTTTTT. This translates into CASLRDRGSGELFF.

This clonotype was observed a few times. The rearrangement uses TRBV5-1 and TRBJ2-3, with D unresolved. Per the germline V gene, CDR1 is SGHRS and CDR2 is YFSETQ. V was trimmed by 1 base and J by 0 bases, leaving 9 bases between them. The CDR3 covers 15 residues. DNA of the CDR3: TGCGCCAGCAGCTTGAGTAGCACTAGCACAGATACGCAGTATTTT. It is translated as CASSLSSTSTDTQYF.

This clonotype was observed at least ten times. The CDR3 DNA follows: TGTGCCAGCATCGGATCGCTTCGGGACAGACGCAATTCGGAGACCCAGTACTTC. It yields the protein CASIGSLRDRRNSETQYF. The V and J genes are TRBV6-1 and TRBJ2-5, with TRBD1 matching over 7 bases. Germline trimming cut 7 bases from V and 5 bases from J; bases unmatched to any gene: 22. Germline CDR1 is MNHNS and CDR2 is SASEGT. The CDR3 has 18 residues.

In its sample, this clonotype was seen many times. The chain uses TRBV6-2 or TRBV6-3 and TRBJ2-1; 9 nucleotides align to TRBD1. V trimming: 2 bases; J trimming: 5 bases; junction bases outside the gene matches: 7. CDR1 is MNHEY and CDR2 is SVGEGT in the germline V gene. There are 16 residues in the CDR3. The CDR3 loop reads CASSYLGTGLDNEQFF. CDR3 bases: TGTGCCAGCAGTTACCTCGGGACAGGGCTCGACAATGAGCAGTTCTTC.

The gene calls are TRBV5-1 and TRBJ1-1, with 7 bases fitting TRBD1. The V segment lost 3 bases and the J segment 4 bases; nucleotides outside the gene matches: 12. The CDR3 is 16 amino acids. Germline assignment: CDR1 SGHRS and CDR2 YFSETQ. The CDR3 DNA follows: TGCGCCAGCAGCTCCGAACAGGGGCCCGGGAGCACTGAAGCTTTCTTT. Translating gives CASSSEQGPGSTEAFF.

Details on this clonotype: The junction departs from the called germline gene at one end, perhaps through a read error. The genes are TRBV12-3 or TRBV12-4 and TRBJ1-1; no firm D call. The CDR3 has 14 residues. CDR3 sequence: CTSSFRTGNTEAFF. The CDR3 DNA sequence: TGTACCAGCAGTTTCCGGACGGGGAACACTGAAGCTTTCTTT.

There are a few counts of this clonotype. CDR3 DNA: TGTGCCAGCAGGCTACCGGGCCAAAATTCACCCCTCCACTTT. Protein: CASRLPGQNSPLHF. This chain connects TRBV28 to TRBJ1-6; D is uncertain. Germline V gene sequence: CDR1 MDHEN, CDR2 SYDVKM. Trimming shortened V by 6 bases and J by 7 bases, and 13 bases separated the two germline ends. This CDR3 region has 14 residues.

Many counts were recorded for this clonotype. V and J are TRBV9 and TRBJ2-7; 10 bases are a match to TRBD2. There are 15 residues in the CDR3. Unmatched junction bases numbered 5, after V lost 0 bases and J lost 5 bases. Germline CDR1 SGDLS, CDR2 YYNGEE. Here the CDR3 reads CASSVVASGSHEQYF. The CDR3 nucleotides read TGTGCCAGCAGCGTAGTAGCTAGCGGGAGCCACGAGCAGTACTTC.

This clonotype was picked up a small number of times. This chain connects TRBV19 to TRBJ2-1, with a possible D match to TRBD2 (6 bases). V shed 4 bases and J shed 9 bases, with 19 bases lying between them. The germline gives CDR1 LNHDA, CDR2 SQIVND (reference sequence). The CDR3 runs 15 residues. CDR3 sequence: CASSNWDLWVAEQFF. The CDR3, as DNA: TGTGCCAGTAGTAACTGGGACTTGTGGGTGGCTGAGCAGTTCTTC.

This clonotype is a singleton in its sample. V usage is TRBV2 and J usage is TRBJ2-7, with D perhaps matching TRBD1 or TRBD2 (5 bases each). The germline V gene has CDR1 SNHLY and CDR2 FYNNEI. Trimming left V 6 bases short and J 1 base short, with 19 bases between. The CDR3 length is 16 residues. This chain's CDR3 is CASSLGAGADSYEQYF. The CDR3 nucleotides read TGTGCCAGCAGCCTAGGGGCGGGCGCAGATTCCTACGAGCAGTACTTC. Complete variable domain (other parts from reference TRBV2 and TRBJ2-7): EPEVTQTPSHQVTQMGQEVILRCVPISNHLYFYWYRQILGQKVEFLVSFYNNEISEKSEIFDDQFSVERPDGSNFTLKIRSTKLEDSAMYFCASSLGAGADSYEQYFGPGTRLTVT.

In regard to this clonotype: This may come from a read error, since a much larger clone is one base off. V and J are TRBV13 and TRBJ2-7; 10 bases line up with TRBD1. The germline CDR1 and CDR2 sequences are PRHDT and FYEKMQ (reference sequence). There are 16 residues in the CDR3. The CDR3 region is CASSSHGQGGPYKQYF. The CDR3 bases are TGTGCCAGCAGCTCCCACGGACAGGGGGGCCCCTACAAGCAGTACTTC.

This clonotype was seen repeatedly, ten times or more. The CDR3 bases are TGTGCCAGCAGTGAAGGTAGACGTAGCTATGGCTACACCTTC. Translation: CASSEGRRSYGYTF. The chain carries TRBV6-1 and TRBJ1-2, with D uncertain. Trimming left V 1 base short and J 4 bases short, with 10 bases between. Germline V gene data show CDR1 as MNHNS and CDR2 as SASEGT. This CDR3 is 14 amino acids long.

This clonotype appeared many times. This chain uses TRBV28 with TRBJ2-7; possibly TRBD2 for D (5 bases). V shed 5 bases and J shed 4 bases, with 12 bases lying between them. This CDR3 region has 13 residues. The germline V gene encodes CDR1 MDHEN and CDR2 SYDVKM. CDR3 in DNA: TGTGCCAGCAGTCTTACTAGTTTGTACGAGCAGTACTTC. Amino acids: CASSLTSLYEQYF.

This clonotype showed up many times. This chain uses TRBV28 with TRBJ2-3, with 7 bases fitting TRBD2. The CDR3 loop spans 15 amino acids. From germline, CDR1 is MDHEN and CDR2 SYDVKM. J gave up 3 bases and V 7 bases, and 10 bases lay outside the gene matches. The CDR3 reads CASTPLGGRTDTQYF. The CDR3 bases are TGTGCCAGCACCCCCCTTGGCGGGAGAACAGATACGCAGTATTTT. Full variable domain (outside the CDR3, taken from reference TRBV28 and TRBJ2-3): DVKVTQSSRYLVKRTGEKVFLECVQDMDHENMFWYRQDPGLGLRLIYFSYDVKMKEKGDIPEGYSVSREKKERFSLILESASTNQTSMYLCASTPLGGRTDTQYFGPGTRLTVL.

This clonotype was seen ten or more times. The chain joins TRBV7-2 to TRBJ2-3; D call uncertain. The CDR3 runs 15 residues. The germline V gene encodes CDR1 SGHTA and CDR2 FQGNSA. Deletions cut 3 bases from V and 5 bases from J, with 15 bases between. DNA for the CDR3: TGTGCCAGCAGCTTGCAACCGAACCCGGGAGATACGCAGTATTTT. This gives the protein CASSLQPNPGDTQYF.

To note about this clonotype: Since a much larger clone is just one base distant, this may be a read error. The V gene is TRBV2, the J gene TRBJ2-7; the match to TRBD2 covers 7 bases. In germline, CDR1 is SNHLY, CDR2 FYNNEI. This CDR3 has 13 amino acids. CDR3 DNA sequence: TGTGCCAGCAACGCGGGAGTCTCCCACGAGCGGTACTTC. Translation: CASNAGVSHERYF.

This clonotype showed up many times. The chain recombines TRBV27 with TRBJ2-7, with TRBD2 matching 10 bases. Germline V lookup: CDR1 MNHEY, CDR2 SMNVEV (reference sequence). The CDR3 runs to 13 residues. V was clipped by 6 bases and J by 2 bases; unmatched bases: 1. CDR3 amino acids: CASRGLATYEQYF. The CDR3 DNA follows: TGTGCCAGCAGGGGACTAGCGACCTACGAGCAGTACTTC.

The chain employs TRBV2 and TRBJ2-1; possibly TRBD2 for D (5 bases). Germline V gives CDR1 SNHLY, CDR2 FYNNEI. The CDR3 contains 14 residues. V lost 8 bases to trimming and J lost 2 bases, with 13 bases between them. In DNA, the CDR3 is TGTGCCAGCGGTTTTGGCGGGCCCTACAATGAGCAGTTCTTC. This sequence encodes CASGFGGPYNEQFF.

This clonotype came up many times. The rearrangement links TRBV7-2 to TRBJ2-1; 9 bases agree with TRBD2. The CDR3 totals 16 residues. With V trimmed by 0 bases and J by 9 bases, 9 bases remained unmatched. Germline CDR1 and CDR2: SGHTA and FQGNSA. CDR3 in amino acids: CASSLALAGGYTEQFF. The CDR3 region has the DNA TGTGCCAGCAGCTTAGCGTTGGCGGGAGGGTATACTGAGCAGTTCTTC.

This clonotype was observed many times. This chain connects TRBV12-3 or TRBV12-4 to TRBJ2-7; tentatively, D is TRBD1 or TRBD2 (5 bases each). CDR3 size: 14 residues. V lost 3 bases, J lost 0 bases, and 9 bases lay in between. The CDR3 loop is CASSLSGPSYEQYF. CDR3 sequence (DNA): TGTGCCAGCAGTTTGTCGGGGCCCTCCTACGAGCAGTACTTC.

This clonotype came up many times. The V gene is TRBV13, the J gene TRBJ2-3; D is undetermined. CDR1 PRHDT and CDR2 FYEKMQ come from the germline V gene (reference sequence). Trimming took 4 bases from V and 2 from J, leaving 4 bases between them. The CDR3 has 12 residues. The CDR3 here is CASSSFTDTQYF. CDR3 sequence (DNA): TGTGCCAGCAGCTCTTTCACAGATACGCAGTATTTT.

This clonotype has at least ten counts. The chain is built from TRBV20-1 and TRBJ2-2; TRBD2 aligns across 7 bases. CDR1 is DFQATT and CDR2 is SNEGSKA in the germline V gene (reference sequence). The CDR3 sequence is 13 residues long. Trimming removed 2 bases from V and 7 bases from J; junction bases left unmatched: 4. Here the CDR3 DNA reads TGCAGTGCTAGAAGGGAGGGCGACGGGGAGCTGTTTTTT. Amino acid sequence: CSARREGDGELFF.

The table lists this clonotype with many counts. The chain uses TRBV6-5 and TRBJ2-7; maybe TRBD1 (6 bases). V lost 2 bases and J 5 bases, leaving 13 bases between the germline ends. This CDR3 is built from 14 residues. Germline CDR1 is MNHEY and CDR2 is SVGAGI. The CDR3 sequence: CASSYTTGSHEQYF. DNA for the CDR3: TGTGCCAGCAGTTACACCACAGGGTCCCACGAGCAGTACTTC.

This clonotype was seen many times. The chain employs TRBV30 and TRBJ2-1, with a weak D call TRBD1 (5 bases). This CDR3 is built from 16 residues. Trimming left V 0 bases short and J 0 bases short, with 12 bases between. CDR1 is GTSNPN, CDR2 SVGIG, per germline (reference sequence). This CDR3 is CAWSVGVHLSYNEQFF. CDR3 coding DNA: TGTGCCTGGAGTGTAGGGGTACACCTCTCCTACAATGAGCAGTTCTTC.